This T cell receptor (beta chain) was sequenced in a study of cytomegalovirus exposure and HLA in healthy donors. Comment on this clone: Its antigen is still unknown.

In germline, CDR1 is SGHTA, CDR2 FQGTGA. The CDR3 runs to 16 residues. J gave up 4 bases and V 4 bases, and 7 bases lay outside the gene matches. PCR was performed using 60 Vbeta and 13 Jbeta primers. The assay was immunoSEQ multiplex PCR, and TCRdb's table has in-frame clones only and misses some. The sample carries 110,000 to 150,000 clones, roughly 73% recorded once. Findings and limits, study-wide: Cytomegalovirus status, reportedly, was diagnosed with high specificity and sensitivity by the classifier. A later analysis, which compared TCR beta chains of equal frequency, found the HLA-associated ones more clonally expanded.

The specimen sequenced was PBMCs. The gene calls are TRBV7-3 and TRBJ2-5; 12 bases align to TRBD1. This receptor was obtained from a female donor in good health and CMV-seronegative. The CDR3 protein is CASSSTGTGGRETQYF. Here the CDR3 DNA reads TGTGCCAGCAGCTCCACCGGGACAGGGGGCAGAGAGACCCAGTACTTC.